The 16 T cell receptor beta chains given below trace back to one sample, sequenced in a study of blood T cells in healthy people across ages (dated by TCRdb to 2014 to 2015). Libraries were made using 5' RACE. TCRdb records Illumina HiSeq 2500 as the sequencer. A second roughly 6 to 12 cycle PCR used a sample-barcoded 5' primer and a J-beta primer mix. TCRdb cleaned the public reads at Q25 with fastp, built clones with MiXCR and kept in-frame beta chains. Each CDR3 protein appears once, grouped with its most common genes and DNA. The sample profile shows some 1.6 million distinct CDR3 sequences; about 35% of them were found once. Approximately 10% of the sample rests with the top ten. Sequencing was done on a sample of blood. These receptors all stem from a woman younger than 45 in good health.

In its sample, this clonotype was seen a few times. The genes are TRBV7-9 and TRBJ2-7, with D perhaps TRBD1 (5 bases). This CDR3 has 13 residues. CDR1 and CDR2 (germline): SEHNR, FQNEAQ (reference sequence). V lost 0 bases, J lost 7 bases, and 10 bases lay in between. CDR3 region: CASSLAQAGEQYF. In nucleotides, the CDR3 is TGTGCCAGCAGCTTAGCGCAAGCAGGGGAGCAGTACTTC.

This clonotype was observed at least ten times. This chain joins TRBV10-3 and TRBJ2-7, with D perhaps matching TRBD2 (6 bases). Trimming took off 0 bases at V and 2 bases at J, with 11 bases between the two ends. CDR1 is ENHRY and CDR2 is SYGVKD in the germline V gene. The CDR3 runs to 15 residues. The CDR3 loop is CAISESVGGAYEQYF. Here the CDR3 DNA reads TGTGCCATCAGTGAGTCGGTCGGGGGTGCCTACGAGCAGTACTTC.

The chain combines TRBV3-1 with TRBJ2-1; 7 positions agree with TRBD1. This CDR3 has 16 amino acids. The junction had 9 bases not matched to a gene; V was cut back by 5 bases and J by 2 bases. Germline CDR1 and CDR2: LGHDT and YNNKEL (reference sequence). This chain's CDR3 is CASSKKATGPYNEQFF. In DNA, the CDR3 is TGTGCCAGCAGCAAGAAGGCGACAGGGCCCTACAATGAGCAGTTCTTC.

About this clonotype itself: At one end the junction does not follow the germline gene, possibly because of a read error. This sequence joins TRBV4-1 and TRBJ2-4, with a tentative D call TRBD2 (6 bases). Judging by the DNA end, TRBJ2-7 fits better; the J call may be wrong. Germline CDR1 is MGHRA and CDR2 is YSYEKL. The CDR3 is 16 amino acids. Here the CDR3 reads CAGSQEGRRFFYEQYF. Here the CDR3 DNA reads TGCGCCGGCAGCCAAGAAGGGAGGAGATTTTTCTACGAGCAGTACTTC.

The table lists this clonotype with many counts. The gene calls are TRBV20-1 and TRBJ2-3; D is uncertain. This CDR3 contains 12 residues. The V end lost 4 bases, the J end lost 4 bases, and 9 bases lay between the germline ends. The germline V gene has CDR1 DFQATT and CDR2 SNEGSKA (reference sequence). This CDR3 reads CSAKLGADTQYF. The CDR3 bases are TGCAGTGCTAAACTTGGTGCAGATACGCAGTATTTT.

This clonotype has a single count. This rearrangement joins TRBV12-3 or TRBV12-4 to TRBJ2-1; 8 bases align to TRBD2. V lost 7 bases to trimming and J lost 9 bases; unmatched junction nucleotides: 14. The CDR3 runs to 15 residues. CDR3 sequence: CASILRGLAGGEQFF. CDR3 DNA sequence: TGTGCCAGCATTTTGAGGGGACTGGCGGGAGGTGAGCAGTTCTTC.

This clonotype has just a few counts. The chain has TRBV11-2 and TRBJ1-4; perhaps TRBD1 as D (5 bases). Trimming stripped 3 bases from V and 8 bases from J, with 10 bases between. Germline loops: CDR1 SGHAT, CDR2 FQNNGV. This CDR3 is built from 13 residues. CDR3 DNA: TGTGCCAGCAGCTTTGGGGGAGGGGAAAAACTGTTTTTT. Encoded protein: CASSFGGGEKLFF.

Details on this clonotype: A junction end diverges from the germline sequence, so it may reflect a read error. The V gene is TRBV7-2, the J gene TRBJ1-2, with a tentative D call TRBD1 (6 bases). The CDR3 sequence is 14 residues long. Germline assignment: CDR1 SGHTA and CDR2 FQGNSA. DNA of the CDR3: TGTGCCAGCAGCAAAAGGGACAATAACTATGGCCACACCTTC. This codes for CASSKRDNNYGHTF.

This clonotype was recorded a few times. The chain links TRBV6-5 to TRBJ2-3, with D tentatively TRBD2 (6 bases). This CDR3 has 15 amino acids. Per germline, CDR1 MNHEY and CDR2 SVGAGI. V lost 4 bases and J lost 2, with 13 bases in between. CDR3 nucleotide sequence: TGTGCCAGCAGTTGGAGGGTGCGGCTCACAGATACGCAGTATTTT. It specifies CASSWRVRLTDTQYF.

The chain uses TRBV5-4 and TRBJ2-5, with D perhaps matching TRBD1 (5 bases). V was clipped by 5 bases and J by 2 bases, with 10 bases between them. The CDR3 runs 13 residues. CDR1 and CDR2 (germline): SGHNT, YYREEE (reference sequence). The CDR3 protein is CASRTTEQETQYF. The CDR3 DNA reads TGTGCCAGCAGGACGACAGAACAAGAGACCCAGTACTTC.

The chain joins TRBV2 to TRBJ1-1; D unresolved. Germline V lookup: CDR1 SNHLY, CDR2 FYNNEI. The CDR3 covers 12 residues. V was trimmed by 5 bases and J by 6 bases, leaving 10 bases between them. CDR3 in amino acids: CASSSDGAEAFF. The CDR3 DNA is TGTGCCAGCAGTTCTGATGGAGCTGAAGCTTTCTTT.

The chain employs TRBV27 and TRBJ2-7; D perhaps matches TRBD1 (6 bases). With 5 bases removed from V and 3 bases from J, the gap between germline ends came to 14 bases. This CDR3 spans 14 amino acids. CDR1 and CDR2 (germline): MNHEY, SMNVEV (reference sequence). CDR3 amino acids: CASSVVGDNYEQYF. In DNA form, the CDR3 reads TGTGCCAGCAGTGTAGTGGGGGACAACTACGAGCAGTACTTC.

The chain couples TRBV20-1 to TRBJ2-7; D is unclear. CDR1 DFQATT and CDR2 SNEGSKA come from the germline V gene (reference sequence). This CDR3 region has 12 residues. Between the trimmed V and J ends, which lost 8 bases and 4 bases, there was a span of 15 bases. CDR3 protein: CSLPTLGYEQYF. DNA for the CDR3: TGCAGTCTCCCCACGCTAGGTTACGAGCAGTACTTC.

The chain joins TRBV7-8 to TRBJ2-1, with D hard to call. Germline values: CDR1 SGHVS, CDR2 FQNEAQ. Trimming took 2 bases from V and 11 from J, leaving 19 bases between them. CDR3 length equals 15 residues. As DNA, the CDR3 is TGTGCCAGCAGCTTAATCTGGGCGACGAAAAATAAGCAGTTCTTC. It codes for CASSLIWATKNKQFF.

In the case of this clonotype: A read error may be the cause here, since a much bigger clone is one base away. This sequence joins TRBV7-2 and TRBJ2-1; D is possibly TRBD1 (6 bases). Germline V gene lookup returns CDR1 SGHTA and CDR2 FQGNSA. There are 15 residues in the CDR3. The V end was cut by 2 bases, the J end by 4 bases, with 12 bases between. CDR3 coding DNA: TGTACCAGCAGCTTATCGGCAGGGGCTTACAATGAGCAGTTCTTC. Its translation: CTSSLSAGAYNEQFF.

This chain joins TRBV3-1 and TRBJ2-7; no clear D gene. CDR1 and CDR2 from the germline V gene are LGHDT and YNNKEL (reference sequence). The ends were cut back, 1 base at V and 12 bases at J, with 13 bases in the middle. The CDR3 consists of 12 residues. In DNA form, the CDR3 reads TGTGCCAGCAGCCAAGTAAGCTCAGGATGGTACTTC. Residues: CASSQVSSGWYF.